The 11 T cell receptor beta chains below were found in one sample sequenced in a study of T cells in Graves' hyperthyroidism and ophthalmopathy. RNA transcripts were the template for amplifying TCR beta CDR3 regions. The TCR CDR3 first-round RT-PCR relied on the HTBI primer set. TCRdb fed the multiplex PCR reads into MiXCR, producing one record per CDR3 protein. Of some 500,000 distinct CDR3 sequences detected, approximately 15% appear once; the ten largest clones hold roughly 17%. The sequenced sample consisted of blood. These receptors were collected from a young woman with Graves' hyperthyroidism.

This clonotype was recorded many times. This rearrangement joins TRBV29-1 to TRBJ2-5; 9 positions match TRBD1. V was clipped by 6 bases and J by 3 bases; unmatched bases: 5. Germline V gene lookup returns CDR1 SQVTM and CDR2 ANQGSEA. The CDR3 extends over 13 amino acids. The CDR3 region is CSVVDRGKETQYF. CDR3 nucleotides: TGCAGCGTGGTGGACAGGGGCAAAGAGACCCAGTACTTC.

This clonotype was seen many times. The chain carries TRBV7-6 and TRBJ1-1, with D possibly TRBD1 on 6 matching bases. There are 13 residues in the CDR3. Germline-derived CDR1 and CDR2 are SGHVS and FNYEAQ. Deletions cut 1 base from V and 11 bases from J, with 14 bases between. The CDR3 DNA is TGTGCCAGCAGCTTAGGTGGGGGCTCGGGGGCTTTCTTT. This gives the protein CASSLGGGSGAFF.

The chain links TRBV27 to TRBJ1-6; a possible D gene is TRBD1 (6 bases). With 5 bases removed from V and 5 bases from J, the gap between germline ends came to 10 bases. The CDR3 totals 14 residues. Germline loops: CDR1 MNHEY, CDR2 SMNVEV (reference sequence). The CDR3 is CASSKGGNNSPLHF. Here the CDR3 DNA reads TGTGCCAGCAGTAAAGGGGGAAATAATTCACCCCTCCACTTT.

This chain links TRBV11-2 with TRBJ2-1; unclear D gene. V shed 0 bases and J shed 6 bases, with 6 bases lying between them. Looked up from germline, CDR1 is SGHAT and CDR2 is FQNNGV. The length of the CDR3 is 13 residues. The CDR3 coding sequence is TGTGCCAGCAGCTTAGACTCGGCCAATGAGCAGTTCTTC. This translates into CASSLDSANEQFF.

The V gene is TRBV4-3, the J gene TRBJ1-1; weak D call: TRBD1 (6 bases). This CDR3 contains 12 residues. V was trimmed by 1 base and J by 11 bases, leaving 11 bases between them. The germline gives CDR1 LGHNA, CDR2 YSLEER. CDR3 DNA: TGCGCCAGCAGCCAAGTCGAGGGGGGGGCTTTCTTT. Amino acid sequence: CASSQVEGGAFF.

The V gene is TRBV6-2 or TRBV6-3, the J gene TRBJ1-4; unclear D gene. Looked up from germline, CDR1 is MNHEY and CDR2 is SVGEGT. The CDR3 consists of 15 residues. V was shortened by 0 bases and J by 8 bases, with 13 bases between the two germline ends. CDR3 coding DNA: TGTGCCAGCAGTTACTCCTGGAGGGTCGGGGAAAAACTGTTTTTT. It encodes CASSYSWRVGEKLFF.

This clonotype came up many times. This chain joins TRBV2 and TRBJ2-3; 8 bases line up with TRBD2. CDR1 is SNHLY and CDR2 is FYNNEI in the germline V gene. The CDR3 length is 15 residues. After removal of 4 bases from V and 6 bases from J, the junction contained 9 bases not matched to a gene. CDR3 amino acids: CASSGTSGSIDTQYF. CDR3 DNA: TGTGCCAGCAGTGGAACTAGCGGAAGCATCGATACGCAGTATTTT.

This clonotype was counted ten times or more. This sequence joins TRBV27 and TRBJ2-3; 11 nucleotides match TRBD2. The germline V gene encodes CDR1 MNHEY and CDR2 SMNVEV (reference sequence). With V trimmed by 6 bases and J by 3 bases, 5 bases remained unmatched. The CDR3 extends over 15 amino acids. The CDR3 sequence is CASSEASGRTDTQYF. The CDR3, as DNA: TGTGCCAGCAGCGAAGCTAGCGGGAGGACAGATACGCAGTATTTT.

The V gene is TRBV5-1, the J gene TRBJ2-3; 11 nucleotides align to TRBD2. V dropped 1 base and J dropped 6; count of bases not matched to a gene: 7. The CDR3 consists of 16 residues. Germline CDR1 reads SGHRS; CDR2 reads YFSETQ. In DNA, the CDR3 is TGCGCCAGCAGCTTGTATGGGACTAGCGGTTTGGATACGCAGTATTTT. Protein product: CASSLYGTSGLDTQYF.

This clonotype was recorded many times. The chain has TRBV2 and TRBJ2-1; 7 bases agree with TRBD1. The CDR3 has 15 residues. Germline CDR1 and CDR2: SNHLY and FYNNEI. The junction had 11 bases not matched to a gene; V was cut back by 6 bases and J by 6 bases. Here the CDR3 reads CASRSGQEIGNEQFF. In DNA form, the CDR3 reads TGTGCCAGCAGATCCGGACAGGAAATCGGCAATGAGCAGTTCTTC.

J is TRBJ2-1 and V is TRBV11-2; TRBD2 agrees at 14 bases. Germline loops: CDR1 SGHAT, CDR2 FQNNGV. This CDR3 contains 19 residues. V was pared by 0 bases and J by 1 base, with 5 bases of the junction left unmatched. CDR3 protein: CASSLERLAGGPSYNEQFF. The CDR3 DNA is TGTGCCAGCAGCTTAGAGAGACTAGCGGGAGGGCCATCCTACAATGAGCAGTTCTTC.